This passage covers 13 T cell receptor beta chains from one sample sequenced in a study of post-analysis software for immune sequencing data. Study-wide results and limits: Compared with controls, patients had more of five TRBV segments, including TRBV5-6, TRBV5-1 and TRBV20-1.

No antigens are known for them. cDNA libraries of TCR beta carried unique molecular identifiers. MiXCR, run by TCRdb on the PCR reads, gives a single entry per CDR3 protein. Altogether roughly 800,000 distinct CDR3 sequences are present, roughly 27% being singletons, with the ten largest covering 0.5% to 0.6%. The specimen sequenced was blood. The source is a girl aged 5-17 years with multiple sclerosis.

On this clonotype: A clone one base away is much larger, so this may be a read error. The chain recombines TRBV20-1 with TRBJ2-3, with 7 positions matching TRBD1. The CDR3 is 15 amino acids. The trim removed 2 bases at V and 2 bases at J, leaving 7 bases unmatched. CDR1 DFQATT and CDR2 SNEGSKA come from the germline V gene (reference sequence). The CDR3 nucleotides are TGCAGTGCTAGATTGGCCAGGGGGTTCACAGATACGCAGTATTTT. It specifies CSARLARGFTDTQYF.

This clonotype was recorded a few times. In DNA, the CDR3 is TGCAGTGCTCCGGAGACACAAGAGACCCAGTACTTC. Translation: CSAPETQETQYF. This chain links TRBV20-1 with TRBJ2-5, with D unclear. This CDR3 has 12 amino acids. V was pared by 5 bases and J by 2 bases, with 9 bases between. The germline V gene encodes CDR1 DFQATT and CDR2 SNEGSKA (reference sequence).

The CDR3 DNA sequence: TGCAGCGTTGAAGGAGGATTGGTCGGGGTGGGCTACAATGAGCAGTTCTTC. It translates to CSVEGGLVGVGYNEQFF. This chain uses TRBV29-1 with TRBJ2-1; D is possibly TRBD2 (5 bases). This CDR3 is built from 17 residues. Germline V gene data show CDR1 as SQVTM and CDR2 as ANQGSEA. Trimming left V 1 base short and J 3 bases short, with 19 bases between.

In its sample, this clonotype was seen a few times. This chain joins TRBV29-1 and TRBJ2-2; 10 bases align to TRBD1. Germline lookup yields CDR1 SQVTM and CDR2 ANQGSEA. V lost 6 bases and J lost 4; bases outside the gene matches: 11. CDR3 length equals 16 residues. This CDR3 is CSVQSRDRGFTGELFF. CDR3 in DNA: TGCAGCGTACAAAGCCGGGACAGGGGTTTCACCGGGGAGCTGTTTTTT.

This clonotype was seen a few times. The CDR3 DNA reads as TGTGCCAGCAGAAGAGACGTCGGCGGGAGTAGAGGAGAGACCCAGTACTTC. Amino acids: CASRRDVGGSRGETQYF. The chain employs TRBV7-2 and TRBJ2-5, with 7 bases matching TRBD2. CDR1 is SGHTA and CDR2 is FQGNSA in the germline V gene. This CDR3 has 17 amino acids. V trimming: 6 bases; J trimming: 4 bases; junction bases outside the gene matches: 17.

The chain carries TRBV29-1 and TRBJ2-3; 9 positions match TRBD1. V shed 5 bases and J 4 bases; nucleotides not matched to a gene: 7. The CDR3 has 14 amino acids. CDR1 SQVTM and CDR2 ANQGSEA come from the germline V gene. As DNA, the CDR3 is TGCAGCGTTTGGGGGGACAGGGCGTCAGATACGCAGTATTTT. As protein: CSVWGDRASDTQYF.

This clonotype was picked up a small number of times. This CDR3 reads CASSYSINTEAFF. CDR3 DNA sequence: TGTGCCAGCAGTTACTCGATCAACACTGAAGCTTTCTTT. The chain couples TRBV6-5 to TRBJ1-1; D is ambiguous. Germline V gene sequence: CDR1 MNHEY, CDR2 SVGAGI. The germline V and J ends were trimmed by 0 bases and 2 bases, with 4 bases remaining between them. CDR3 length equals 13 residues.

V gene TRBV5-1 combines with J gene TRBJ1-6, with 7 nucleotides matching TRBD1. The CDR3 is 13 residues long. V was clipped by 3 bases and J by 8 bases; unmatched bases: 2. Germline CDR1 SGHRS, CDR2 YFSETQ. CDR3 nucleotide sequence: TGCGCCAGCAGCTCAGACAGGGATTCACCCCTCCACTTT. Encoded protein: CASSSDRDSPLHF.

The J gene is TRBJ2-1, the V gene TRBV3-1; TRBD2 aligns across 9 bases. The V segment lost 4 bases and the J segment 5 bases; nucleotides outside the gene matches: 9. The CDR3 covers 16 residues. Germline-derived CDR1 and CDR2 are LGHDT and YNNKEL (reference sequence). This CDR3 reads CASSPPLAGGDNEQFF. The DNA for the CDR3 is TGTGCCAGCAGCCCACCGCTCGCGGGGGGGGACAATGAGCAGTTCTTC.

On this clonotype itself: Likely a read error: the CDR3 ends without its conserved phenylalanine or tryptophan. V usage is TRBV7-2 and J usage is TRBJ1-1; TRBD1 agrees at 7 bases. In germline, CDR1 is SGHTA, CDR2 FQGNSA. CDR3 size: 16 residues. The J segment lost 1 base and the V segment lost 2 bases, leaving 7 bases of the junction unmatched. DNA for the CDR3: TGTGCCAGCAGCTTATGGGCAGGGGGACCGAACACTGAAGCTTTCATT. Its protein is CASSLWAGGPNTEAFI.

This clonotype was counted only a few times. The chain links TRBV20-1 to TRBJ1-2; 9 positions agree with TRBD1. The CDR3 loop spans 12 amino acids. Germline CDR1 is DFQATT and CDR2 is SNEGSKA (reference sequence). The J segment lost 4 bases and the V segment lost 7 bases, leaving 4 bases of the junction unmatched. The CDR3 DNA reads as TGCAGTGAAAAGACAGGGGGCTATGGCTACACCTTC. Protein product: CSEKTGGYGYTF.

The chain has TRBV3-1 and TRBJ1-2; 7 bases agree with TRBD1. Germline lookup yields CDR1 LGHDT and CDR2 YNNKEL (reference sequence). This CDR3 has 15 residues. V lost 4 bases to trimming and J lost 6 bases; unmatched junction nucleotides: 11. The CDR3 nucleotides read TGTGCCAGCAGCCCGAAAAGACAGGGAAGCAATGGCTACACCTTC. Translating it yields CASSPKRQGSNGYTF.

DNA for the CDR3: TGTGCCAGCAGCGTAGATGGACTAGCGGAAGAGACCCAGTACTTC. Encoded protein: CASSVDGLAEETQYF. The chain joins TRBV9 to TRBJ2-5, with TRBD2 matching 10 bases. Germline trimming cut 0 bases from V and 3 bases from J; bases unmatched to any gene: 2. CDR3 size: 15 residues. CDR1 and CDR2 from the germline V gene are SGDLS and YYNGEE. The full variable domain, with the rest looked up from reference TRBV9 and TRBJ2-5, is DSGVTQTPKHLITATGQRVTLRCSPRSGDLSVYWYQQSLDQGLQFLIQYYNGEERAKGNILERFSAQQFPDLHSELNLSSLELGDSALYFCASSVDGLAEETQYFGPGTRLLVL.